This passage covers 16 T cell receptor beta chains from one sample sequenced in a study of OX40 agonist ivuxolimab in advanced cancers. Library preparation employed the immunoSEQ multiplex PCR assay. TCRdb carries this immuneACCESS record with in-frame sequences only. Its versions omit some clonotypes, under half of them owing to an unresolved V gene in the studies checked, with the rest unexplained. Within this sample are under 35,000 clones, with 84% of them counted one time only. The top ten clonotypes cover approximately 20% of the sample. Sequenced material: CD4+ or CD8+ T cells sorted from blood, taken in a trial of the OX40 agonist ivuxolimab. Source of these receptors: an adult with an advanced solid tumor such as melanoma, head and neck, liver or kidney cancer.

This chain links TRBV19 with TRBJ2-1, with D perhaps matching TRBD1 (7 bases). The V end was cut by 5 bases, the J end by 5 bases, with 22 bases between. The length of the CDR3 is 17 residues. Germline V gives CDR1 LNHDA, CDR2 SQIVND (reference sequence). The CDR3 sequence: CASSLWDFRDSDNEQFF. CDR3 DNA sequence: TGTGCCAGTAGTTTATGGGACTTCCGGGACAGTGACAATGAGCAGTTCTTC.

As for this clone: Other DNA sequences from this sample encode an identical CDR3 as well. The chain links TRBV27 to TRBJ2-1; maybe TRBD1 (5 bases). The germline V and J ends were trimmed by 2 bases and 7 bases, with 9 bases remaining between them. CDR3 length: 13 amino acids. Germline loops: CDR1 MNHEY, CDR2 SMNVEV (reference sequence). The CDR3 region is CASSLQGGNEQFF. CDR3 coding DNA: TGTGCCAGCAGTTTACAGGGCGGAAATGAGCAGTTCTTC.

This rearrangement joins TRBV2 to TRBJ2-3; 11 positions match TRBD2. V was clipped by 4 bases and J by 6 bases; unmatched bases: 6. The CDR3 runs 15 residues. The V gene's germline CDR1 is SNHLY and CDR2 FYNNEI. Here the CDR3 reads CASSVTSGGRDTQYF. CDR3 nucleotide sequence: TGTGCCAGCAGTGTTACTAGCGGGGGAAGGGATACGCAGTATTTT.

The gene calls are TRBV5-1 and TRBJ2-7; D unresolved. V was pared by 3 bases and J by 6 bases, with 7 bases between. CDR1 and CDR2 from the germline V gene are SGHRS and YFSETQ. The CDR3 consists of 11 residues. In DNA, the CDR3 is TGCGCCAGCAGCTCCTTTAGCGAGCAGTACTTC. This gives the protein CASSSFSEQYF. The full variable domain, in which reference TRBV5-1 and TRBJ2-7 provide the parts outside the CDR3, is KAGVTQTPRYLIKTRGQQVTLSCSPISGHRSVSWYQQTPGQGLQFLFEYFSETQRNKGNFPGRFSGRQFSNSRSEMNVSTLELGDSALYLCASSSFSEQYFGPGTRLTVT.

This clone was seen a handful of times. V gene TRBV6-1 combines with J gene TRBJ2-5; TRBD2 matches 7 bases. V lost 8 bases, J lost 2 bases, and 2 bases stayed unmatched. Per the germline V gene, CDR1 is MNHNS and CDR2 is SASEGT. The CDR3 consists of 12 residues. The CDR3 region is CASGLGQETQYF. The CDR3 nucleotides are TGTGCCAGCGGACTAGGTCAAGAGACCCAGTACTTC.

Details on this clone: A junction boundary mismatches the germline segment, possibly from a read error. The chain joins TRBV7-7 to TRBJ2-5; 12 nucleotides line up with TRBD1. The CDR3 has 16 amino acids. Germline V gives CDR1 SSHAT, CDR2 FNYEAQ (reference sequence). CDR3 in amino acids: CASSQGQGASKETQYF. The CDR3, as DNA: TGTGCTAGCAGCCAGGGACAGGGGGCGAGTAAAGAGACCCAGTACTTC.

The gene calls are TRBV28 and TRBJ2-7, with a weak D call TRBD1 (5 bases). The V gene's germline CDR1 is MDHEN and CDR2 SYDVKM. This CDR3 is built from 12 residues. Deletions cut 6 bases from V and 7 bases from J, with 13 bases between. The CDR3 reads CASSSPWTEQYF. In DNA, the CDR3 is TGTGCCAGCAGCTCCCCCTGGACAGAGCAGTACTTC.

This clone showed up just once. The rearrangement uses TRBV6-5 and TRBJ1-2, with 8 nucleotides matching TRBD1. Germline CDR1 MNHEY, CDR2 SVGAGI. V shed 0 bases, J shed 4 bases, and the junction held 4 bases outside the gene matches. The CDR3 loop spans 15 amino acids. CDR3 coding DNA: TGTGCCAGCAGTTACTCGGGACAGGATATCTATGGCTACACCTTC. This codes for CASSYSGQDIYGYTF.

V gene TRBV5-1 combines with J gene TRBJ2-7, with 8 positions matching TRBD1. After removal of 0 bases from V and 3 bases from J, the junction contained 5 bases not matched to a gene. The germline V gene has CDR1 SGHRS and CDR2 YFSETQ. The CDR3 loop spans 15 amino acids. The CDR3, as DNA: TGCGCCAGCAGCTTGGTCCGGACAGGGCACTACGAGCAGTACTTC. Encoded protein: CASSLVRTGHYEQYF.

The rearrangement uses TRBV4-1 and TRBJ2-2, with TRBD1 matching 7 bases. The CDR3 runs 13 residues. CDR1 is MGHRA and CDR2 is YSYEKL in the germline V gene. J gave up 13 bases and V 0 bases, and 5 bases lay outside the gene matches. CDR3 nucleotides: TGCGCCAGCAGCCAAGATCGACAGGGTCGGCTGTTTTTT. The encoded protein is CASSQDRQGRLFF.

Written as DNA, the CDR3 is TGTGCCAGCAGCGACAGCCCCACAGATACGCAGTATTTT. Its translation: CASSDSPTDTQYF. The chain links TRBV9 to TRBJ2-3; D remains unclear. Germline values: CDR1 SGDLS, CDR2 YYNGEE. V was shortened by 3 bases and J by 2 bases, with 7 bases between the two germline ends. The CDR3 covers 13 residues.

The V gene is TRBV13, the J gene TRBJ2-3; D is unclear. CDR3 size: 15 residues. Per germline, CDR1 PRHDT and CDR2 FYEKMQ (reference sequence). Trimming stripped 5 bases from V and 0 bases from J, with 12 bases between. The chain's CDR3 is CASSPSIRSTDTQYF. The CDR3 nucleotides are TGTGCCAGCAGCCCTTCCATCCGGAGCACAGATACGCAGTATTTT.

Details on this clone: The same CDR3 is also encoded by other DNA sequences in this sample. CDR3 in amino acids: CASSVDGSNQPQHF. CDR3 DNA sequence: TGTGCCAGCAGCGTCGACGGTAGCAATCAGCCCCAGCATTTT. The chain has TRBV9 and TRBJ1-5; D is uncertain. V dropped 2 bases and J dropped 0 bases, with 6 bases sitting between them. This CDR3 region has 14 residues. From germline, CDR1 is SGDLS and CDR2 YYNGEE.

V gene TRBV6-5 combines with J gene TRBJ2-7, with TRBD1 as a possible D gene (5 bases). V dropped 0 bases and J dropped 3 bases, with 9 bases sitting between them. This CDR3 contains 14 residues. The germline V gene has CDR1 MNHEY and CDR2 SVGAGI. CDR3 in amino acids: CASSYSDTFYEQYF. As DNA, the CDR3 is TGTGCCAGCAGTTACTCGGACACCTTCTACGAGCAGTACTTC.

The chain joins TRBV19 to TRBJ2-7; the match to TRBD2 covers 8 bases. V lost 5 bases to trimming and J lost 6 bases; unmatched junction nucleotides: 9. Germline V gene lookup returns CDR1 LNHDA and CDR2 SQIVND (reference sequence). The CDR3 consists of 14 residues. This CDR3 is CASSQGTRSAEQYF. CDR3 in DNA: TGTGCCAGTAGTCAAGGGACTAGAAGTGCCGAGCAGTACTTC.

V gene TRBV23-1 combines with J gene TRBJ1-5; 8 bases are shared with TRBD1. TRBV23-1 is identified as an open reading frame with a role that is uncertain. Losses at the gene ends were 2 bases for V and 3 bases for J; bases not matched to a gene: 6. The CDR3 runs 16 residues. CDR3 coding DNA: TGCGCCAGCAGTCAACTACAGGGGGGTGACAATCAGCCCCAGCATTTT. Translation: CASSQLQGGDNQPQHF.